Following are 7 T cell receptor beta chains from one sample sequenced in a study of cytomegalovirus exposure and HLA in healthy donors. Primers included in the PCR were 60 Vbeta and 13 Jbeta primers. Sequenced by immunoSEQ multiplex PCR; TCRdb stores in-frame clones only, minus some. The sample has about 160,000 clones, 75% to 85% seen once. The source material was PBMCs. Receptors originate from a woman aged 45-65 years in good health and CMV-seronegative.

The chain uses TRBV28 and TRBJ1-1, with a tentative D call TRBD1 (5 bases). Germline V gene data show CDR1 as MDHEN and CDR2 as SYDVKM. The CDR3 runs to 14 residues. Trimming cost V 6 bases and J 2 bases, with 13 bases left between them. The CDR3 DNA reads TGTGCCAGCAGGGGGGGAGGGATAAACACTGAAGCTTTCTTT. This codes for CASRGGGINTEAFF. The full variable domain, completed using reference TRBV28 and TRBJ1-1, is DVKVTQSSRYLVKRTGEKVFLECVQDMDHENMFWYRQDPGLGLRLIYFSYDVKMKEKGDIPEGYSVSREKKERFSLILESASTNQTSMYLCASRGGGINTEAFFGQGTRLTVV.

The V gene is TRBV27, the J gene TRBJ2-2, with TRBD2 identical over 14 bases. Germline-derived CDR1 and CDR2 are MNHEY and SMNVEV (reference sequence). The V segment lost 3 bases and the J segment 4 bases; nucleotides outside the gene matches: 7. The CDR3 has 18 amino acids. The CDR3 DNA reads TGTGCCAGCAGTTTTTATCCGGGGACTAGCGGGGGCACCGGGGAGCTGTTTTTT. It codes for CASSFYPGTSGGTGELFF.

This chain joins TRBV7-2 and TRBJ2-4, with a tentative D call TRBD2 (6 bases). V lost 2 bases and J 8 bases, leaving 19 bases between the germline ends. The CDR3 covers 16 residues. Germline CDR1 reads SGHTA; CDR2 reads FQGNSA. CDR3 nucleotides: TGTGCCAGCAGCTTATCTAGCGACTACTTGGGGGACATTCAGTACTTC. Amino acid sequence: CASSLSSDYLGDIQYF. Combining the CDR3 with reference TRBV7-2 and TRBJ2-4 gives the whole variable domain GAGVSQSPSNKVTEKGKDVELRCDPISGHTALYWYRQSLGQGLEFLIYFQGNSAPDKSGLPSDRFSAERTGGSVSTLTIQRTQQEDSAVYLCASSLSSDYLGDIQYFGAGTRLSVL.

The J gene is TRBJ1-2, the V gene TRBV27; TRBD1 might be the D (6 bases). Deletions cut 4 bases from V and 8 bases from J, with 14 bases between. The length of the CDR3 is 13 residues. The V gene's germline CDR1 is MNHEY and CDR2 SMNVEV (reference sequence). The CDR3 protein is CASSSTGIKGYTF. The CDR3 nucleotides read TGTGCCAGCAGTTCTACAGGGATCAAAGGCTACACCTTC.

This clone was counted between two and nine times. The chain couples TRBV15 to TRBJ1-5, with D unresolved. The CDR3 covers 17 residues. Trimming took 0 bases from V and 0 from J, leaving 12 bases between them. CDR1 is LNHNV and CDR2 is YYDKDF in the germline V gene (reference sequence). In nucleotides, the CDR3 is TGTGCCACCAGCAGAGAAAAGGCGGGAAATAGCAATCAGCCCCAGCATTTT. It codes for CATSREKAGNSNQPQHF.

The chain combines TRBV5-1 with TRBJ2-5; D possibly corresponds to TRBD2 (6 bases). With 0 bases removed from V and 5 bases from J, the gap between germline ends came to 11 bases. Germline CDR1 is SGHRS and CDR2 is YFSETQ. The CDR3 extends over 14 amino acids. CDR3 loop: CASSLGSEGETQYF. In DNA form, the CDR3 reads TGCGCCAGCAGCTTGGGTTCGGAGGGGGAGACCCAGTACTTC.

In its sample, this clone was seen once. The CDR3 region has the DNA TGCGCCAGCAGTCCAACCCCGGGCGTGGGGAGTGAAAAACTGTTTTTT. This translates into CASSPTPGVGSEKLFF. The genes are TRBV5-1 and TRBJ1-4; no definite D call. The CDR3 extends over 16 amino acids. From germline, CDR1 is SGHRS and CDR2 YFSETQ. The V gene lost 5 bases and the J gene lost 7 bases, with 21 bases spanning the gap.